This is a list of T cell receptor beta chains from one sample in a study of CD8+ T cells in alopecia areata. Assay: immunoSEQ multiplex PCR; the TCRdb copy retains only in-frame clones and omits some. The repertoire holds about 210,000 clones, with around 65% as singletons. The material was CD4+ T cells sorted from blood, obtained at week 4, from a patient treated with tofacitinib. The receptors here all came from a human donor with alopecia areata. Each CDR3 is given with its conserved first and last residue. Each record gives: J gene, clone size, D gene, V gene, CDR3 protein, CDR3 DNA. The D gene is left open where the match is weak. Rows may omit the clone size; those that give it use once, few, many or a size class.

j_call: TRBJ2-3; clone_size: -; d_call: TRBD2; v_call: TRBV7-9; cdr3_aa: CAITGGDTQYF; cdr3_nt: TGTGCCATTACGGGGGGAGATACGCAGTATTTT
j_call: TRBJ2-3; clone_size: -; d_call: -; v_call: TRBV25-1; cdr3_aa: CASSRSGGDTQYF; cdr3_nt: TGTGCCAGCAGTCGTAGCGGAGGAGATACGCAGTATTTT
j_call: TRBJ1-1; clone_size: -; d_call: -; v_call: TRBV4-3; cdr3_aa: CASSQDRASTEAFF; cdr3_nt: TGCGCCAGCAGCCAAGACAGGGCGAGCACTGAAGCTTTCTTT
j_call: TRBJ1-1; clone_size: few; d_call: TRBD1; v_call: TRBV23-1; cdr3_aa: CASRDGQARNTEAFF; cdr3_nt: TGCGCCAGCAGAGACGGACAGGCCAGGAACACTGAAGCTTTCTTT
j_call: TRBJ1-4; clone_size: -; d_call: -; v_call: TRBV2; cdr3_aa: CASGVNEKLFF; cdr3_nt: TGTGCCTCCGGGGTCAATGAAAAACTGTTTTTT
j_call: TRBJ2-3; clone_size: -; d_call: TRBD2; v_call: TRBV5-6; cdr3_aa: CASSLRAGSLPDTQYF; cdr3_nt: TGTGCCAGCAGCTTGCGAGCGGGGTCCCTCCCAGATACGCAGTATTTT
j_call: TRBJ1-5; clone_size: -; d_call: TRBD1; v_call: TRBV5-6; cdr3_aa: CASSSGTGESPQHF; cdr3_nt: TGTGCCAGCAGCTCCGGGACAGGGGAGAGCCCCCAGCATTTT
j_call: TRBJ1-2; clone_size: -; d_call: -; v_call: TRBV5-6; cdr3_aa: CASSLGQFNYGYTF; cdr3_nt: TGTGCCAGCAGCTTGGGGCAGTTTAACTATGGCTACACCTTC
j_call: TRBJ2-3; clone_size: -; d_call: TRBD2; v_call: TRBV2; cdr3_aa: CASKLAGVTDTQYF; cdr3_nt: TGTGCCAGCAAGCTAGCGGGGGTAACAGATACGCAGTATTTT
j_call: TRBJ1-1; clone_size: -; d_call: TRBD1; v_call: TRBV7-2; cdr3_aa: CASSLGGGRGPQDTEAFF; cdr3_nt: TGTGCCAGCAGCTTAGGGGGAGGCAGGGGGCCCCAGGACACTGAAGCTTTCTTT
j_call: TRBJ2-4; clone_size: -; d_call: -; v_call: TRBV6-6; cdr3_aa: CASSYSTGGAKNIQYF; cdr3_nt: TGTGCCAGCAGTTACTCCACCGGAGGGGCCAAAAACATTCAGTACTTC